This T cell receptor (beta chain) came from a study of blood T cell repertoires in COVID-19. Study overall: The United States, Italy and Spain provided the acute and convalescent COVID-19 samples. PBMCs, B-cell-depleted T cells, or T cells provided the cDNA or gDNA that made up the material.

CDR1 MNHEY and CDR2 SVGAGI come from the germline V gene. Between the trimmed V and J ends, which lost 7 bases and 3 bases, there was a span of 10 bases. This CDR3 spans 14 amino acids. Under the authors' procedure: Nucleated cell counts were estimated from reference gene primer amplification. The data were produced by immunoSEQ multiplex PCR, yet TCRdb's version contains in-frame clones alone and is incomplete. The V and J calls and clone size come from that table; D and trimming were worked out from the DNA. The table has roughly 88,000 clones, 80% to 90% seen once. The rearrangement links TRBV6-5 to TRBJ2-6; no firm D call. The TCR was taken from a woman older than 75 with acute or convalescent COVID-19. Sequencing input: peripheral blood. DNA of the CDR3: TGTGCCAGCATCCAAATCGGTGGGGCCAACGTCCTGACTTTC. Its translation is CASIQIGGANVLTF.